The rows below give T cell receptor beta chains drawn from one sample of a study of T cell responses to AZD1222 COVID-19 vaccine. Produced via immunoSEQ multiplex PCR; TCRdb's table is partial and in-frame only. The sample carries tens of thousands of clones, 75% to 95% recorded once. The sequencing here drew on peripheral blood, taken 28 days after the second AZD1222 dose. The source is an adult who received the AZD1222 COVID-19 vaccine. CDR3s include the opening cysteine and the closing phenylalanine or tryptophan. The order of the fields is D gene, clone size, J gene, V gene, CDR3 DNA, CDR3 protein. D genes are given only for firm matches. Part of the rows lack a size; the others show once, few, many or a class for expanded clones.

-,-,TRBJ1-4,TRBV27,TGTGCCAGTAGCAAGAGGTCTAATGAAAAACTGTTTTTT,CASSKRSNEKLFF
-,-,TRBJ2-1,TRBV5-1,TGCGCCAGCAGCTTGGACCTTACTAGTAATAATGAGCAGTTCTTC,CASSLDLTSNNEQFF
-,-,TRBJ1-1,TRBV28,TGTGCCAGCAGTAGACCGGACATGCTGATAGCTTTCTTT,CASSRPDMLIAFF
-,-,TRBJ1-5,TRBV30,TGTGCCTGGACCCCGGGGGGCAATCAGCCCCAGCATTTT,CAWTPGGNQPQHF
-,-,TRBJ2-7,TRBV3-1/TRBV3-2,TGTGCCAGCAGCCAACTAACCTACGAGCAGTACTTC,CASSQLTYEQYF
-,-,TRBJ1-1,TRBV11-2,TGTGCCAGCAGCTTAGTTGGGGTTACTGAAGCTTTCTTT,CASSLVGVTEAFF
-,-,TRBJ2-4,TRBV13,TGTGCCAGCAGCCCCAGGGGTTCTGCCAAAAACATTCAGTACTTC,CASSPRGSAKNIQYF
-,-,TRBJ2-1,TRBV7-2,TGTGCCAGCAGCCCCAGAGGGGGCTCCTACAATGAGCAGTTCTTC,CASSPRGGSYNEQFF
-,-,TRBJ2-1,TRBV11-3,TGTGCCAGCAGCCGGGGCCGAAATGAGCAGTTCTTC,CASSRGRNEQFF
-,-,TRBJ2-3,TRBV7-3,TGTGCCAGCAGCCCAGACAGGGATACGCAGTATTTT,CASSPDRDTQYF
-,-,TRBJ2-4,TRBV3-1/TRBV3-2,TGTGCCAGCAGCCAAAGGGGCTCCAAAAACATTCAGTACTTC,CASSQRGSKNIQYF
-,-,TRBJ2-7,TRBV7-3,TGTGCCAGCAGCTTAACTTCCGGACAGTCCTACGAGCAGTACTTC,CASSLTSGQSYEQYF
TRBD1,-,TRBJ1-2,TRBV7-3,TGTGCCAGCAGCTCGTCCACAGGGGGCGAAGACTACACCTTC,CASSSSTGGEDYTF
TRBD1,-,TRBJ1-6,TRBV30,TGTGCCTGGAGTCCAGAGAGACGGTCACCGGGACAGGTCTATAATTCACCCCTCCACTTT,CAWSPERRSPGQVYNSPLHF
-,-,TRBJ2-4,TRBV3-1/TRBV3-2,TGTGCCAGCAGCCAAGATCTCGCGTCGCTAGCCAAAAACATTCAGTACTTC,CASSQDLASLAKNIQYF
-,-,TRBJ2-1,TRBV21-1,TGTGCAGTCCTTTTAGCGGGAGTGAACAATGAGCAGTTCTTC,CAVLLAGVNNEQFF
TRBD1,-,TRBJ1-6,TRBV7-9,TGTGCCAGCAGCTTAGGGAGGGGACAGGGGGATTCACCCCTCCACTTT,CASSLGRGQGDSPLHF
-,-,TRBJ2-7,TRBV2,TGTGCCAGCACCCTAGGGGGGATCTACGAGCAGTACTTC,CASTLGGIYEQYF
-,-,TRBJ2-2,TRBV5-1,TGCGCCAGCAGCTTGGGGACACTCGCCGGGGAGCTGTTTTTT,CASSLGTLAGELFF
-,once,TRBJ1-1,TRBV6-5,TGTGCCAGCAGAGGGCGGACTGAAGCTTTCTTT,CASRGRTEAFF
-,-,TRBJ1-3,TRBV11-3,TGTGCCAGCAGCCCGGCCGGATCTGGAAACACCATATATTTT,CASSPAGSGNTIYF
-,-,TRBJ1-1,TRBV20-1,TGCAGTGCTAGTCAATGGGACCTGGGGACTGAAGCTTTCTTT,CSASQWDLGTEAFF
TRBD2,-,TRBJ2-7,TRBV10-3,TGTGCCATCAAGGCAGCGGGGATCTACGAGCAGTACTTC,CAIKAAGIYEQYF
-,-,TRBJ2-1,TRBV10-3,TGTGCCATCAGTGAGGCCCCGCAGATCCACAATGAGCAGTTCTTC,CAISEAPQIHNEQFF
-,-,TRBJ2-5,TRBV5-1,TGCGCCAGCAGCTTGGAAGGGAGGCAAGAGACCCAGTACTTC,CASSLEGRQETQYF
TRBD2,-,TRBJ2-5,TRBV5-1,TGCGCCAGCAGCTCGCATACTAGCGACCCAGAGACCCAGTACTTC,CASSSHTSDPETQYF
-,-,TRBJ1-6,TRBV7-8,TGTGCCAGCAGTTCACAAGCGAGGGATTCACCCCTCCACTTT,CASSSQARDSPLHF
TRBD1,-,TRBJ1-5,TRBV13,TGTGCCAGCAGCTTAGGATGGGGACAGCCTAATCAGCCCCAGCATTTT,CASSLGWGQPNQPQHF
-,once,TRBJ1-1,TRBV11-2,TGTGCCAGCAGCTTATCCCAGCTTCTGAACACTGAAGCTTTCTTT,CASSLSQLLNTEAFF
-,-,TRBJ2-2,TRBV5-1,TGCGCCAGCAGCCCCTTCACCAGGACAAACACCGGGGAGCTGTTTTTT,CASSPFTRTNTGELFF
TRBD2,-,TRBJ2-1,TRBV10-2,TGCGCCAGCAGCAACATAGCGGGGCGGACGGATGAGCAGTTCTTC,CASSNIAGRTDEQFF
-,-,TRBJ1-5,TRBV19,TGTGCCAGTAGTACCTACGCCGGGGTTAGCAATCAGCCCCAGCATTTT,CASSTYAGVSNQPQHF
TRBD1,-,TRBJ1-1,TRBV23-1,TGCGCCAGCAGTCAACTCCGGACAGGGGGCACTGAAGCTTTCTTT,CASSQLRTGGTEAFF
-,-,TRBJ2-1,TRBV12-3/TRBV12-4,TGTGCCAGCAGTTTAACTTGGGGAAATGAGCAGTTCTTC,CASSLTWGNEQFF
-,once,TRBJ2-5,TRBV11-3,TGTGCCAGCAGCCCAGGAATGAGTTCTGGGCCCCAAGAGACCCAGTACTTC,CASSPGMSSGPQETQYF
-,-,TRBJ1-5,TRBV3-1/TRBV3-2,TGTGCCAGCAGCGCAAAGGACAGCGGCCAGCCCCAGCATTTT,CASSAKDSGQPQHF
-,-,TRBJ1-3,TRBV6-5,TGTGCCAGCAGTTACGGGGGGGCGGCTACTGGAAACACCATATATTTT,CASSYGGAATGNTIYF
-,-,TRBJ2-5,TRBV6-5,TGTGCCAGCAGGCCCGGACAGCAAGAGACCCAGTACTTC,CASRPGQQETQYF
-,-,TRBJ1-5,TRBV12-5,TGTGCTAGTGGTTGGGAGGGCCAGCCCCAGCATTTT,CASGWEGQPQHF
-,-,TRBJ1-5,TRBV18,TGTGCCAGCTCACCAGAGGGAGTGCAGCCCCAGCATTTT,CASSPEGVQPQHF
TRBD2,-,TRBJ2-3,TRBV5-8,TGTGCCAGCAGCTTGGTTAGCGGGGGGACCTATGCCACAGATACGCAGTATTTT,CASSLVSGGTYATDTQYF
TRBD1,-,TRBJ1-1,TRBV10-2,TGCGCCAGCATCGGCGACAGGGGCACTGAAGCTTTCTTT,CASIGDRGTEAFF
-,once,TRBJ2-2,TRBV3-1/TRBV3-2,TGTGCCAGCAGCCAAGAAGGAGGGGGTGGCGGGGAGCTGTTTTTT,CASSQEGGGGGELFF
TRBD1,-,TRBJ2-7,TRBV27,TGTGCCAGCAGTTCGGGACAGGCACTCCCCGCCTACGAGCAGTACTTC,CASSSGQALPAYEQYF
-,-,TRBJ2-5,TRBV7-3,TGTGCCAGCAGCCGTTTGGGGTCTAGGGAGACCCAGTACTTC,CASSRLGSRETQYF
-,-,TRBJ1-1,TRBV7-3,TGTGCCAGCAGCTTAACGGGGGGTCCGAACACTGAAGCTTTCTTT,CASSLTGGPNTEAFF
-,-,TRBJ1-6,TRBV19,TGTGCCAGTAGTAGGGGGACGGATAATTCACCCCTCCACTTT,CASSRGTDNSPLHF
-,-,TRBJ1-6,TRBV5-4,TGTGCCAGCAGCTTGGCCTTACAGGCGGGCAATTCACCCCTCCACTTT,CASSLALQAGNSPLHF
-,-,TRBJ2-1,TRBV18,TGTGCCAGCTCACAAAGGGGGGCCACTTACAATGAGCAGTTCTTC,CASSQRGATYNEQFF
TRBD2,-,TRBJ2-1,TRBV30,TGTGCCTGGAGTGGGCTAGCGGGTTTCTCCTACAATGAGCAGTTCTTC,CAWSGLAGFSYNEQFF
TRBD1,-,TRBJ1-4,TRBV30,TGTGCCTGGACGGGGACAGTAGATGAAAAACTGTTTTTT,CAWTGTVDEKLFF
-,-,TRBJ1-2,TRBV7-2,TGTGCCAGCAGCTCTGCTGGGGGCTATGGCTACACCTTC,CASSSAGGYGYTF
-,-,TRBJ2-7,TRBV7-8,TGTGCCAGCAGCTTAGAAGGGGACTACGAGCAGTACTTC,CASSLEGDYEQYF
-,-,TRBJ1-2,TRBV20-1,TGCAGTGCTGGGACTAACTATGGCTACACCTTC,CSAGTNYGYTF
-,-,TRBJ2-1,TRBV20-1,TGCAGTGCTAGTTTCGTGGGCGATGAGCAGTTCTTC,CSASFVGDEQFF
-,-,TRBJ1-4,TRBV5-1,TGCGCCAGCAGCTTTGGGCGGCAGAATGAAAAACTGTTTTTT,CASSFGRQNEKLFF
-,-,TRBJ2-3,TRBV11-3,TGTGCCAGCAGCTTAGACCCCCCGACAGGGGAGGGATATACGCAGTATTTT,CASSLDPPTGEGYTQYF
TRBD2,-,TRBJ2-2,TRBV27,TGTGCCAGCAGTGTCCCTAGCGGGAGCGACACCGGGGAGCTGTTTTTT,CASSVPSGSDTGELFF
TRBD1,-,TRBJ1-3,TRBV7-2,TGTGCCAGCAGCTTAGGACAGGGGAACACCATATATTTT,CASSLGQGNTIYF
-,-,TRBJ2-1,TRBV5-4,TGTGCCAGCAGCTTTGAGCGCGGTAATGAGCAGTTCTTC,CASSFERGNEQFF